What follows is one T cell receptor beta chain and its context. Its antigen is still unknown. Germline V gives CDR1 MDHEN, CDR2 SYDVKM. The ends were cut back, 5 bases at V and 0 bases at J, with 12 bases in the middle. CDR3 length equals 15 residues. The authors ran unsorted PBMC replicate PCRs on 250 to 350 ng DNA, around 33,000 T cell genomes. The data were produced by immunoSEQ multiplex PCR, yet TCRdb's version contains in-frame clones alone and is incomplete. This sample yields 490,000 or so clones, of which 79% are seen a single time; about 12% belongs to the top ten. This record belongs to a study of shared clonotypes between healthy human individuals. General study findings and limits: Only blood was sampled; tissue repertoires likely differ.

Healthy adults negative for HIV, lacking recent acute infections or vaccinations, served as donors. This TCR derives from a woman aged 40 to 49 in good health. Some clones in this sample may be carry-over from other donors' samples. The chain uses TRBV28 and TRBJ2-3; a weak D match, TRBD1 (5 bases). The specimen was PBMCs. The CDR3 region is CASSGTGESTDTQYF. The CDR3 bases are TGTGCCAGCAGTGGAACAGGAGAAAGCACAGATACGCAGTATTTT.